This T cell receptor beta chain appears in the sequencing data of a study of T cells in Graves' hyperthyroidism and ophthalmopathy. The trim removed 5 bases at V and 2 bases at J, leaving 3 bases unmatched. The germline V gene has CDR1 SGHAT and CDR2 FQNNGV. The CDR3 length is 15 residues. RNA transcripts were the template for amplifying TCR beta CDR3 regions. Carried out on the TCR CDR3, a first-round RT-PCR used the HTBI primer set. MiXCR was run by TCRdb on the multiplex PCR reads, yielding one entry per CDR3 protein. The table records 550,000 to 600,000 distinct CDR3 sequences, approximately 16% of them present only once. This clonotype has a count of ten or more.

This receptor was identified in a woman aged 18-29 years with Graves' hyperthyroidism. What was sequenced was blood. The V gene is TRBV11-2, the J gene TRBJ2-6; 7 bases match TRBD1. CDR3 in amino acids: CASSQTGTGANVLTF. For the CDR3, the DNA is TGTGCCAGCAGCCAGACAGGGACTGGGGCCAACGTCCTGACTTTC.